This T cell receptor beta chain is from a study of blood T cell repertoires in COVID-19. Study details: From T cells, B-cell-depleted T cells, or PBMCs came the material, which was cDNA or gDNA.

Per the study methods: How many nucleated cells were present was estimated from reference gene primer amplification. Only in-frame clones appear in the TCRdb table, and some are missing; sequencing was by immunoSEQ multiplex PCR. V and J calls and clone size are those listed in that table; D and trimming were worked out from the DNA. The sample carries about 40,000 clones, approximately 91% recorded once. This CDR3 comprises 13 residues. The germline V gene has CDR1 SGHVS and CDR2 FQNEAQ. The J segment lost 11 bases and the V segment lost 3 bases, leaving 8 bases of the junction unmatched. The J gene is TRBJ1-1, the V gene TRBV7-8, with 8 bases that match TRBD1. The sequence was collected from a man between 60 and 75 years old with active COVID-19. The sequenced sample consisted of peripheral blood. The CDR3 here is CASSFLDRGVAFF. The CDR3 bases are TGTGCCAGCAGCTTCTTAGACAGGGGTGTTGCTTTCTTT.